The 20 T cell receptor beta chains reported below all come from one sample, sequenced in a study of CD8 T cells in Susac syndrome. Random-hexamer reverse transcription was applied to about 0.5 to 1 ug RNA. TCRdb called the immunoSEQ multiplex PCR reads again in MiXCR, with one record for every CDR3 protein. The repertoire holds some 200,000 distinct CDR3 sequences, with approximately 95% as singletons. Source material: CD8+ T cells from PBMCs. Receptor source: a human donor with Susac syndrome.

The J gene is TRBJ1-1, the V gene TRBV30; no definite D call. The germline gives CDR1 GTSNPN, CDR2 SVGIG (reference sequence). With 1 base removed from V and 10 bases from J, the gap between germline ends came to 10 bases. This CDR3 has 11 amino acids. The CDR3 sequence: CAWSGPGVAFF. DNA for the CDR3: TGTGCCTGGAGTGGACCCGGAGTAGCTTTCTTT.

Comment on this clonotype: A read error may account for a junction end that differs from germline. The V and J genes are TRBV20-1 and TRBJ2-2; 8 bases fit TRBD2. CDR3 size: 12 residues. The germline V gene encodes CDR1 DFQATT and CDR2 SNEGSKA (reference sequence). The CDR3 DNA is TGCAGTACTAGCGGGAACACCGGGGAGCTGTTTTTT. Translated: CSTSGNTGELFF.

V is TRBV3-1 and J is TRBJ1-6; possible D gene TRBD1, 5 bases. Germline V gives CDR1 LGHDT, CDR2 YNNKEL (reference sequence). This CDR3 is built from 17 residues. Between the trimmed V and J ends, which lost 1 base and 5 bases, there was a span of 15 bases. CDR3 nucleotide sequence: TGTGCCAGCAGCCAAGTGTCAGGGAACGGGAATAATTCACCCCTCCACTTT. Protein sequence: CASSQVSGNGNNSPLHF. The whole variable domain, remainder taken from reference TRBV3-1 and TRBJ1-6, is DTAVSQTPKYLVTQMGNDKSIKCEQNLGHDTMYWYKQDSKKFLKIMFSYNNKELIINETVPNRFSPKSPDKAHLNLHINSLELGDSAVYFCASSQVSGNGNNSPLHFGNGTRLTVT.

The chain employs TRBV12-5 and TRBJ2-7, with 10 nucleotides matching TRBD1. This CDR3 has 14 residues. Unmatched junction bases numbered 8, after V lost 6 bases and J lost 6 bases. Germline V gene sequence: CDR1 LGHNT, CDR2 FRNRAP. CDR3 DNA sequence: TGTGCTAGTGGAGACGGGACAGGGGACGGCGAGCAGTACTTC. As protein: CASGDGTGDGEQYF. Full variable domain (remainder filled in from reference TRBV12-5 and TRBJ2-7): DARVTQTPRHKVTEMGQEVTMRCQPILGHNTVFWYRQTMMQGLELLAYFRNRAPLDDSGMPKDRFSAEMPDATLATLKIQPSEPRDSAVYFCASGDGTGDGEQYFGPGTRLTVT.

The chain uses TRBV3-1 and TRBJ1-2, with TRBD1 identical over 7 bases. V lost 2 bases and J lost 5; bases outside the gene matches: 5. The CDR3 has 14 residues. Germline V gives CDR1 LGHDT, CDR2 YNNKEL (reference sequence). This CDR3 is CASSQSGTAYGYTF. CDR3 DNA: TGTGCCAGCAGCCAATCCGGGACAGCGTATGGCTACACCTTC.

This chain uses TRBV30 with TRBJ1-3, with D unclear. The CDR3 length is 15 residues. Deletions cut 5 bases from V and 0 bases from J, with 14 bases between. The germline CDR1 and CDR2 sequences are GTSNPN and SVGIG (reference sequence). CDR3 bases: TGTGCCTGGGAAGACGCATTGAGCTCTGGAAACACCATATATTTT. Protein product: CAWEDALSSGNTIYF.

This rearrangement joins TRBV5-4 to TRBJ2-5; D remains ambiguous. Trimming took 0 bases from V and 2 from J, leaving 8 bases between them. Germline-derived CDR1 and CDR2 are SGHNT and YYREEE (reference sequence). The CDR3 loop spans 14 amino acids. This chain's CDR3 is CASSLEVRQETQYF. The CDR3 DNA reads TGTGCCAGCAGCTTGGAAGTGCGGCAAGAGACCCAGTACTTC.

The chain carries TRBV5-1 and TRBJ1-5, with D unresolved. CDR3 length equals 15 residues. Germline V gene data show CDR1 as SGHRS and CDR2 as YFSETQ. V was shortened by 0 bases and J by 7 bases, with 14 bases between the two germline ends. CDR3 sequence (DNA): TGCGCCAGCAGCTTGGATACGGGAACGGGCCAGCCCCAGCATTTT. It specifies CASSLDTGTGQPQHF.

J is TRBJ1-1 and V is TRBV7-3; TRBD1 matches at 8 bases. V was clipped by 5 bases and J by 12 bases; unmatched bases: 11. CDR3 length equals 13 residues. Germline-derived CDR1 and CDR2 are SGHTA and FQGTGA. CDR3 sequence reads: CASSIGQGRRTFF. The DNA of the CDR3 is TGTGCCAGCAGCATTGGACAGGGCAGGCGAACTTTCTTT.

V and J are TRBV3-1 and TRBJ1-4; D is uncertain. Trimming pared 0 bases from V and 4 bases from J, leaving 6 bases between. The CDR3 covers 14 residues. Germline V gene lookup returns CDR1 LGHDT and CDR2 YNNKEL (reference sequence). CDR3 DNA sequence: TGTGCCAGCAGCCAAGATCGGTTTAATGAAAAACTGTTTTTT. Protein sequence: CASSQDRFNEKLFF.

The chain joins TRBV4-1 to TRBJ2-3; no reliable D call. CDR1 is MGHRA, CDR2 YSYEKL, per germline. V was pared by 1 base and J by 5 bases, with 19 bases between. This CDR3 region has 17 residues. CDR3 region: CASSQVPGWSRGDTQYF. The DNA for the CDR3 is TGCGCCAGCAGCCAAGTGCCTGGCTGGAGCCGTGGAGATACGCAGTATTTT.

The CDR3 DNA sequence: TGTGCCAGCAGGAGGGTCGACAATGAGCAGTTCTTC. Amino acids: CASRRVDNEQFF. This chain links TRBV6-2 or TRBV6-3 with TRBJ2-1, with TRBD2 as a possible D gene (5 bases). CDR3 length: 12 residues. Germline V gives CDR1 MNHEY, CDR2 SVGEGT. Trimming cost V 6 bases and J 5 bases, with 8 bases left between them.

V is TRBV28 and J is TRBJ2-1; possibly TRBD1 for D (6 bases). V lost 3 bases to trimming and J lost 4 bases, with 13 bases between them. This CDR3 comprises 15 residues. CDR1 is MDHEN and CDR2 is SYDVKM in the germline V gene. The CDR3 sequence is CASSFKDRFYNEQFF. The CDR3 nucleotides are TGTGCCAGCAGTTTTAAGGACAGATTTTACAATGAGCAGTTCTTC.

The gene calls are TRBV7-9 and TRBJ1-1; a weak D match, TRBD1 (5 bases). The V gene lost 5 bases and the J gene lost 7 bases, with 11 bases spanning the gap. Germline CDR1 SEHNR, CDR2 FQNEAQ (reference sequence). The CDR3 runs 12 residues. This CDR3 is CASSLGRNEAFF. In nucleotides, the CDR3 is TGTGCCAGCAGCCTGGGGCGCAATGAAGCTTTCTTT.

V and J are TRBV7-2 and TRBJ2-1; perhaps TRBD2 as D (6 bases). The CDR3 has 16 residues. Trimming left V 1 base short and J 2 bases short, with 12 bases between. Germline values: CDR1 SGHTA, CDR2 FQGNSA. The CDR3 spells CASSLGRERPYNEQFF. In nucleotides, the CDR3 is TGTGCCAGCAGCTTAGGACGGGAGCGCCCCTACAATGAGCAGTTCTTC.

V and J are TRBV15 and TRBJ2-3; D gene ambiguous. In germline, CDR1 is LNHNV, CDR2 YYDKDF (reference sequence). This CDR3 comprises 13 residues. V lost 3 bases to trimming and J lost 4 bases, with 8 bases between them. CDR3 coding DNA: TGTGCCACCAGCAGCCTTGAGGCAGATACGCAGTATTTT. This translates into CATSSLEADTQYF.

This chain joins TRBV30 and TRBJ1-1; 7 bases map to TRBD1. The CDR3 is made up of 14 amino acids. The V segment lost 5 bases and the J segment 6 bases; nucleotides outside the gene matches: 12. Per the germline V gene, CDR1 is GTSNPN and CDR2 is SVGIG (reference sequence). The CDR3 DNA sequence: TGTGCCTGGGCCTTTGACAGGGAGATGTCTGAAGCTTTCTTT. Translated: CAWAFDREMSEAFF.

The chain combines TRBV4-2 with TRBJ2-5, with D possibly matching TRBD2 (6 bases). Trimming pared 4 bases from V and 5 bases from J, leaving 17 bases between. The CDR3 is made up of 15 amino acids. Germline V gene lookup returns CDR1 LGHNA and CDR2 YNFKEQ. The CDR3 sequence: CASSPSVGAGETQYF. The CDR3 nucleotides are TGTGCCAGCAGCCCAAGCGTTGGTGCGGGGGAGACCCAGTACTTC.

The V and J genes are TRBV3-1 and TRBJ1-2; D is uncertain. The CDR3 is 16 amino acids. The germline V gene has CDR1 LGHDT and CDR2 YNNKEL (reference sequence). Trimming stripped 4 bases from V and 0 bases from J, with 15 bases between. This chain's CDR3 is CASSLRPDRANYGYTF. The CDR3 DNA is TGTGCCAGCAGCCTCCGCCCGGACCGAGCTAACTATGGCTACACCTTC.

Written as DNA, the CDR3 is TGTGCCAGCAGTTTCAGTAGCGGGTATAGGGAGCAGTTCTTC. This sequence encodes CASSFSSGYREQFF. This chain connects TRBV27 to TRBJ2-1, with 7 bases that match TRBD2. V lost 3 bases and J lost 10; bases outside the gene matches: 9. The CDR3 sequence is 14 residues long. CDR1 is MNHEY, CDR2 SMNVEV, per germline (reference sequence).